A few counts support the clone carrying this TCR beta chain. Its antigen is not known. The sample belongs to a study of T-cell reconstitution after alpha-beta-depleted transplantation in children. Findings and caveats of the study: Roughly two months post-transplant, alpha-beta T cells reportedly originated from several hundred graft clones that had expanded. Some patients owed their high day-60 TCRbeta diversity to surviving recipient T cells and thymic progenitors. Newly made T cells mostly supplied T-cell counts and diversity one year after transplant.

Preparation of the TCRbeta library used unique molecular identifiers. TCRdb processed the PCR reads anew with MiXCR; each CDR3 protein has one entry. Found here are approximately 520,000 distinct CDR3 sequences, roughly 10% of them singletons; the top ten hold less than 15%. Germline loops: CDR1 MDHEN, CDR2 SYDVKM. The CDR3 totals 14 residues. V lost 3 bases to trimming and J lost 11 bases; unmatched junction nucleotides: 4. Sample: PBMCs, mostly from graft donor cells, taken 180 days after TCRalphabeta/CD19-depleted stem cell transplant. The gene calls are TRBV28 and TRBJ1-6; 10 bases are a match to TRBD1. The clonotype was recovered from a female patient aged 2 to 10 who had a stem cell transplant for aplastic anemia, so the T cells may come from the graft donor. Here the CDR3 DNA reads TGTGCCAGCAGTTTTTGGACAGGGGGGACACCCCTCCACTTT. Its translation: CASSFWTGGTPLHF.